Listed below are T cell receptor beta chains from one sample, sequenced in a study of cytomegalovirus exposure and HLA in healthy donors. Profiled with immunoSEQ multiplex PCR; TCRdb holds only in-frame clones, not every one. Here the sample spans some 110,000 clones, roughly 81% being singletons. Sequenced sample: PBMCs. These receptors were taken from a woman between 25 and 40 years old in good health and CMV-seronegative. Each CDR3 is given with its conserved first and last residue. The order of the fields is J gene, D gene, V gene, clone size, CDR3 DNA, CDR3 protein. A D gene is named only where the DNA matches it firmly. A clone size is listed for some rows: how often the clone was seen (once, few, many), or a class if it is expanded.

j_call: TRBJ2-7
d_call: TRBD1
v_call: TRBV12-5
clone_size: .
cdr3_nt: TGTGCTAGTGGTTTGGTTACATACCTTGGGACAGGAGTCGGAACAGCCTACGAGCAGTACTTC
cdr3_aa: CASGLVTYLGTGVGTAYEQYF

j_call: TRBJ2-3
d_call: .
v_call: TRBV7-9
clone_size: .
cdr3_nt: TGTGCCAGCAGCTTCCGTGACAGGCATCCAGATACGCAGTATTTT
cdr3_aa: CASSFRDRHPDTQYF

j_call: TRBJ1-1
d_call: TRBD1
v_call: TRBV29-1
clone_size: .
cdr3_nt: TGCAGCGTTCTGGACAGGGGCAAGAACACTGAAGCTTTCTTT
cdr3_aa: CSVLDRGKNTEAFF

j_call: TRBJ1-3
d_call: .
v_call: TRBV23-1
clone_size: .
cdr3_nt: TGCGCCAGCAGTCAATCAGCGAGGGGGACGGATCACTTCTCTGGAAACACCATATATTTT
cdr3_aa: CASSQSARGTDHFSGNTIYF

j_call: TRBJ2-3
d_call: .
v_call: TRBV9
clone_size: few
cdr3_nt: TGTGCCAGCAGCGAGGGGGACGCAGTAAGAGAGCAGTATTTT
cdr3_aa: CASSEGDAVREQYF

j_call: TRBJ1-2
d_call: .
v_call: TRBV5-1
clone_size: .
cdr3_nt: TGCGCCAGCAGCTTGGGTGAGGGCTATGGCTACACCTTC
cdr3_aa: CASSLGEGYGYTF

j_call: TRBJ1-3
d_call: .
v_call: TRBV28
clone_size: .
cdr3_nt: TGTGCCAGCAGTACGGGACAAGCAAACACCATATATTTT
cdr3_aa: CASSTGQANTIYF

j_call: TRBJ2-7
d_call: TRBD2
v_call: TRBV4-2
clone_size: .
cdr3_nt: TGTGCCAGCAGCCAAGTGGCTAGCGGGGGTCCCTCCTACGAGCAGTACTTC
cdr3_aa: CASSQVASGGPSYEQYF

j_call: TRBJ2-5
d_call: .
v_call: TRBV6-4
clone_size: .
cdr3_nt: TGTGCCAGCAGTGAAGAGGGAGGAGAGACCCAGTACTTC
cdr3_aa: CASSEEGGETQYF

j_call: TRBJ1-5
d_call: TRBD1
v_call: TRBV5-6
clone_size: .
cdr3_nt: TGTGCCAGCAGCTTCGGGACAGGGGGCCGGTATAGCAATCAGCCCCAGCATTTT
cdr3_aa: CASSFGTGGRYSNQPQHF

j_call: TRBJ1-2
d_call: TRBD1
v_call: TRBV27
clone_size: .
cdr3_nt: TGTGCCAGCAGTTTAACGGGACAGGTGCACTATGGCTACACCTTC
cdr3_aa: CASSLTGQVHYGYTF

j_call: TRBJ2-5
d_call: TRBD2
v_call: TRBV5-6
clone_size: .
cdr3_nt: TGTGCCAGCAGCCTCCCCACCGGGACTAGCGGGAGGAGGTTAGAGACCCAGTACTTC
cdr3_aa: CASSLPTGTSGRRLETQYF

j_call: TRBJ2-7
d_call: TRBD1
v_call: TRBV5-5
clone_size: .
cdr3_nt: TGTGCCAGCAGTGACCCGGGACAGGGGTCCTCCTACGAGCAGTACTTC
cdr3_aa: CASSDPGQGSSYEQYF

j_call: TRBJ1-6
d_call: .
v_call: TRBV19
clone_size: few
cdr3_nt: TGTGCCAGCAGATCACAAAGACAGACGAATTCACCCCTCCACTTT
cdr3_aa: CASRSQRQTNSPLHF

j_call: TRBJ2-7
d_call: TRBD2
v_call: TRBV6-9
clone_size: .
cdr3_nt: TGTGCCAGCAATGCTAGCGGGACCATCTACGAGCAGTACTTC
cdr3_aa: CASNASGTIYEQYF

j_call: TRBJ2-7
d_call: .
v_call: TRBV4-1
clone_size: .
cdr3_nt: TGCGCCAGCAGCCAAGTTCTGGGCGACTACGAGCAGTACTTC
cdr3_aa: CASSQVLGDYEQYF

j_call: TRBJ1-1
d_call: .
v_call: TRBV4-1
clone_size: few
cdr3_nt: TGCGCCAGCAGCCTAAACAGACGCGAAGCTTTCTTT
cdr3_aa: CASSLNRREAFF

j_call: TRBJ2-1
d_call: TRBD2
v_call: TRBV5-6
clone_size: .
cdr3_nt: TGTGCCAGCAGCTTTTCTTCGGGAGGTAAGAATGAGCAGTTCTTC
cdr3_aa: CASSFSSGGKNEQFF

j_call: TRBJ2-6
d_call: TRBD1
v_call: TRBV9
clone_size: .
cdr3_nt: TGTGCCAGCGGATGGGGACAGGGGGCGCTTGGGGCCAACGTCCTGACTTTC
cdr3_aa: CASGWGQGALGANVLTF

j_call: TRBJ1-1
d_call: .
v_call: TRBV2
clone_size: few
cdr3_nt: TGTGCCAGCAGTCACTATGAAAAGAACACTGAAGCTTTCTTT
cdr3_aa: CASSHYEKNTEAFF

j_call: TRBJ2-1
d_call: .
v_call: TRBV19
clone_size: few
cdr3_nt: TGTGTCCCGGCGGGGCTAACCGGAAGGAAGAATGAGCAGTTCTTC
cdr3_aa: CVPAGLTGRKNEQFF

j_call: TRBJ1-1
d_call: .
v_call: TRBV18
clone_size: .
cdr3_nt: TGTGCCAGCTCACCGGTAGACTCACTGATGAACACTGAAGCTTTCTTT
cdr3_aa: CASSPVDSLMNTEAFF

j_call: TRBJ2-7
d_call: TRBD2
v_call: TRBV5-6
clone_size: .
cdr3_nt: TGTGCCAGCAGCTCCGCCAGGCTAGCGGGAGTCTTCTACGAGCAGTACTTC
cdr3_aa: CASSSARLAGVFYEQYF

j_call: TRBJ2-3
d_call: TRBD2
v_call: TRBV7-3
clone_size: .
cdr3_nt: TGTGCCAGCAGCAACGTAGCGGGGGGGAACACAGATACGCAGTATTTT
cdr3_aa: CASSNVAGGNTDTQYF

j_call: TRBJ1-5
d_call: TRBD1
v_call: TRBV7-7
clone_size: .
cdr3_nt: TGTGCTAGGCGGGGACAGCATAGCAATCAGCCCCAGCATTTT
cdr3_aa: CARRGQHSNQPQHF

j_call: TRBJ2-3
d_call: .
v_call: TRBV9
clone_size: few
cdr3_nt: TGTGCCAGCAGTTGGGGCGGGGGACAAGATACGCAGTATTTT
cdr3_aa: CASSWGGGQDTQYF

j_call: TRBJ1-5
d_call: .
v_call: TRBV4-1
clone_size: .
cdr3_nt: TGCGCCAGCAGCCAAGAGAGTTTTAGCAATCAGCCCCAGCATTTT
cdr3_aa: CASSQESFSNQPQHF

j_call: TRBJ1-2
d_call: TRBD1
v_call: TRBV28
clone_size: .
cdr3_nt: TGTGCCAGCAGCATTGCGACAGGGGGTCACTATGGCTACACCTTC
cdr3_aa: CASSIATGGHYGYTF

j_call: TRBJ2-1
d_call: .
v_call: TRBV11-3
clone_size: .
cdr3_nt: TGTGCCAGCAGCCATTCCCGGGGAAATGAGCAGTTCTTC
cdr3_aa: CASSHSRGNEQFF

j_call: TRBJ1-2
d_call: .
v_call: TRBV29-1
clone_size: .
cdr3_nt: TGCAGCGTTGTTTCGGGTCCCTATGGCTACACCTTC
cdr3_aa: CSVVSGPYGYTF

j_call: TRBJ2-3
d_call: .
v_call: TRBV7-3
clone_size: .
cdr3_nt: TGTGCCAGCAGCTTAGGGGGACACCTCACAGATACGCAGTATTTT
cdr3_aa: CASSLGGHLTDTQYF

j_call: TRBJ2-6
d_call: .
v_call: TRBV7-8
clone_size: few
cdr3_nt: TGTGCCAGCAGCCACCGGGTCGGAAGCTCTGGGGCCAACGTCCTGACTTTC
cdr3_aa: CASSHRVGSSGANVLTF

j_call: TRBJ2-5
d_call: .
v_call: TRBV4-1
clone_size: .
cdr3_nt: TGCGCCAGCAGCCAACTCCTACCGGAGACCCAGTACTTC
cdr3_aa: CASSQLLPETQYF

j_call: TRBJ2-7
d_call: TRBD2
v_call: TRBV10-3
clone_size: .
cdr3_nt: TGTGCCATCAGTGACAGGACTAGCGGGGGGTTGTCCTACGAGCAGTACTTC
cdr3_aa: CAISDRTSGGLSYEQYF

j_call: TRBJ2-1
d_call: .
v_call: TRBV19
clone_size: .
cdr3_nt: TGTGCCAGTTCCTCTAGCGTTGCCTACAATGAGCAGTTCTTC
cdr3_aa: CASSSSVAYNEQFF

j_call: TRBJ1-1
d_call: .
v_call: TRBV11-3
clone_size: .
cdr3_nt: TGTGCCAGCAGCTTAGGCAGGGTGAACACTGAAGCTTTCTTT
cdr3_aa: CASSLGRVNTEAFF

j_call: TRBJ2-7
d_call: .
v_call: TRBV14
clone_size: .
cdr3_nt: TGTGCCAGCAGCCAAACCGGGACACCCTCCTACGAGCAGTACTTC
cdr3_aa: CASSQTGTPSYEQYF

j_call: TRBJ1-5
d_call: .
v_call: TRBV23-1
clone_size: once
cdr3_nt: TGCGCCAGCAGTCATTCTCGTCAGCCCCAGCATTTT
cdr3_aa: CASSHSRQPQHF

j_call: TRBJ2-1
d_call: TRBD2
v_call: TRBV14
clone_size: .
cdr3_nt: TGTGCCAGCAGCCAAGGGCGCCTAGCGGGCCCCAATGAGCAGTTCTTC
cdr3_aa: CASSQGRLAGPNEQFF

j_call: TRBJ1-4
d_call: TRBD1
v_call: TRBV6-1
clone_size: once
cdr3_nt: TGTGCCAGCAGTGCGAGACAGGGGGAGGGTGAAAAACTGTTTTTT
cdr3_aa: CASSARQGEGEKLFF

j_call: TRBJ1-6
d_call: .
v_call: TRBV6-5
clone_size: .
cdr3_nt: TGTGCCAGCAGTTACTCGATACAGCAGAATTCACCCCTCCACTTT
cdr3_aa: CASSYSIQQNSPLHF

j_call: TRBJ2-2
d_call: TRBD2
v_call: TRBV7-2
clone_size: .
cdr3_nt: TGTGCCAGCAGCCCCCGGATAGCGGGCACCGGGGAGCTGTTTTTT
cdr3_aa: CASSPRIAGTGELFF

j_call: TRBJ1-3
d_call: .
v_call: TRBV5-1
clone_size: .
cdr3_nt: TGCGCCAGCAGCTTGGCGGGTCCGACTGGAAACACCATATATTTT
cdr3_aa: CASSLAGPTGNTIYF

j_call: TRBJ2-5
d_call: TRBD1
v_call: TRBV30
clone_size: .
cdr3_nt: TGTGCCTGGAGTGTGTCCGGGACAGGGGTTTGGGAGACCCAGTACTTC
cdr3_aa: CAWSVSGTGVWETQYF

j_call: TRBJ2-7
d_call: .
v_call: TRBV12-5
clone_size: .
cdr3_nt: TGTGCTAGTGGTTTGGTACAGGCAGGTACCTACGAGCAGTACTTC
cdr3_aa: CASGLVQAGTYEQYF

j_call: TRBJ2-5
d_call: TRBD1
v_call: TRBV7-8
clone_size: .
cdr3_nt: TGTGCCAGCAGCTCCACAGGGGGCCAAGAGACCCAGTACTTC
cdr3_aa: CASSSTGGQETQYF

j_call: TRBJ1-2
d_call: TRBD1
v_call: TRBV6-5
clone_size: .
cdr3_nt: TGTGCCAGCAGATCGACAGGGAACTATGGCTACACCTTC
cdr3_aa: CASRSTGNYGYTF

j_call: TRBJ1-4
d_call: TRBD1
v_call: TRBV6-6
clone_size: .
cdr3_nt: TGTGCCAGCACCCAGGGGGCAACTAATGAAAAACTGTTTTTT
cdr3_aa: CASTQGATNEKLFF

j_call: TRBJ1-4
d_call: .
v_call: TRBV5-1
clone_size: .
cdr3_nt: TGCGCCAGCAGCTTAGACAGTTACGGAGAAAAACTGTTTTTT
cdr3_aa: CASSLDSYGEKLFF

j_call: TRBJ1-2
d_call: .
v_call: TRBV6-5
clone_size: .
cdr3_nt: TGTGCCAGCAGTTACTCGATTATAGCCTCCTATGGCTACACCTTC
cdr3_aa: CASSYSIIASYGYTF

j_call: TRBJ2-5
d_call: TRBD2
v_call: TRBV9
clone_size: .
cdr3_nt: TGTGCCAGGAAACAAAAGCGGGAAAGTTCGGAGACCCAGTACTTC
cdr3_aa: CARKQKRESSETQYF

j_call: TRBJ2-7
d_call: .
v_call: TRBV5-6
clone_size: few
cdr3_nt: TGTGCCAGCAGCTTGCAAGCTGCGGGAAACGAGCAGTACTTC
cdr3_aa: CASSLQAAGNEQYF

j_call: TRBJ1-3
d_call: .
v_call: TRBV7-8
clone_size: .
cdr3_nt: TGTGCCAGCAGCTACGAGGGAAGGCCTCTCTCTGGAAACACCATATATTTT
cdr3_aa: CASSYEGRPLSGNTIYF

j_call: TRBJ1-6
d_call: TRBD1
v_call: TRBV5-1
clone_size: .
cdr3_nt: TGCGCCAGCGGGACAGTCCAAGGTTCACCCCTCCACTTT
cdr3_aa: CASGTVQGSPLHF

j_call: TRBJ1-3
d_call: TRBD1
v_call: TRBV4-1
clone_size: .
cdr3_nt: TGCGCCAGCAGCATGAGCAGGGGGCCGGGAAACACCATATATTTT
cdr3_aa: CASSMSRGPGNTIYF

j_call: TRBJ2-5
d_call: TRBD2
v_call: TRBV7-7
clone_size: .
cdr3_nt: TGTGCTAGCAGCGCCCGCTGGGGGGGCCAAGAGACCCAGTACTTC
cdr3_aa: CASSARWGGQETQYF

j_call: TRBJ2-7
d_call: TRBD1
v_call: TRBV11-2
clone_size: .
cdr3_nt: TGTGCCAGCAGCCCACAGACAGGGCCCCGGCTCGAGCAGTACTTC
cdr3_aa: CASSPQTGPRLEQYF

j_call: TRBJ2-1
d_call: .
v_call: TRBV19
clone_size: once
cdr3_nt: TGTGCCAGTAGCCACCTGACAGGATCCAATGAGCAGTTCTTC
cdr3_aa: CASSHLTGSNEQFF

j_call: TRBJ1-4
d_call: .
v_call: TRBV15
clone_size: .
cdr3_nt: TGTGCCACCAGCAGAATACAGGGCGGTAATGAAAAACTGTTTTTT
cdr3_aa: CATSRIQGGNEKLFF

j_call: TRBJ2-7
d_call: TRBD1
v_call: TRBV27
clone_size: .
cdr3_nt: TGTGCCAGCAGTTTACAGGGGACAGGACCCTACGAGCAGTACTTC
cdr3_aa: CASSLQGTGPYEQYF